What follows describes a single T cell receptor (beta chain). Its target is not known. This specimen comes from a study of a mutant IDH1 vaccine in newly diagnosed glioma. Across the whole study: Patients had received radiotherapy, temozolomide, or both previously, most receiving both. General observations from the study: Pseudoprogression appears to have had no connection to changes in top peripheral T cell clonotypes.

Losses at the gene ends were 3 bases for V and 4 bases for J; bases not matched to a gene: 5. Germline values: CDR1 PRHDT, CDR2 FYEKMQ (reference sequence). There are 14 residues in the CDR3. The time point: baseline, week 1 (first vaccination visit). Treatment: pre-vaccination baseline after standard-of-care therapy. The table came from immunoSEQ multiplex PCR; TCRdb's copy has only in-frame clones and leaves some out. Of 25,000 to 35,000 clones listed, 82% are singletons. Specimen: PBMCs, collected from a glioma patient treated with radiotherapy, temozolomide or both. The gene calls are TRBV13 and TRBJ1-2; 7 positions agree with TRBD1. This TCR came from a man younger than 45 with glioma. CDR3 sequence: CASSFRQGFYGYTF. CDR3 nucleotides: TGTGCCAGCAGCTTCCGACAGGGTTTCTATGGCTACACCTTC.